This T cell receptor beta chain was identified during a study of cytomegalovirus exposure and HLA in healthy donors. The study, taken as a whole, reports: HLA restriction was apparent for most CMV-associated TCR beta chains in a later analysis.

CDR3 length: 11 residues. Trimming stripped 4 bases from V and 3 bases from J, with 2 bases between. CDR1 is MGHDK, CDR2 SYGVNS, per germline. As regards this clone: Its cognate antigen is unknown.

The PCR made use of 60 Vbeta and 13 Jbeta primers. Libraries were prepared by immunoSEQ multiplex PCR; TCRdb keeps only in-frame clonotypes and omits some of them. This table has under 200,000 clones, about nine tenths appearing once. The rearrangement joins TRBV25-1 to TRBJ2-3; D uncertain. The material sequenced was PBMCs. This receptor was identified in a boy aged 2 to 10 in good health and CMV-seronegative. CDR3 bases: TGTGCCAGCAGTGCTACAGATACGCAGTATTTT. Protein product: CASSATDTQYF.